This TCR gamma chain was retrieved from a study of γδ T cells in repeated Plasmodium falciparum infection. Study conclusions and caveats: Repeated controlled infections reportedly drove waves of new clonotype selection in Vdelta2-negative, mostly Vdelta1+, gammadelta repertoires. Malian children's Vdelta2-negative repertoires appeared more expanded and less diverse than Australians'.

Flow sorting of PBMC yielded separate Vgamma9/Vdelta2+ and Vdelta2-negative gammadelta T cell populations for bulk repertoire analysis. Germline V gene data show CDR1 as VINAFY and CDR2 as YDVSNSKD. The CDR3 runs to 14 residues. The table lists this clone with a few counts. What it binds is not known. TCRdb's protein, taken from a much larger clone, differs from this DNA's translation at residue 12, likely owing to a read error; the protein displayed comes from the DNA. TCRdb reran clone calling via CATT on the multiplex PCR reads. The sample consists of about 26,000 gamma-chain clones, 3% of them appearing once.

This sequence was found in a pool of human donors (malaria-infected and uninfected, not separated). Sequencing was done on a sample of gamma-delta T cells from blood. The V gene call is TRGV5, and the J gene call is absent. CDR3 region: CATWDRRAYYKRLF. CDR3 nucleotide sequence: TGTGCCACCTGGGACAGGAGGGCCTATTATAAGAGACTCTTT.